These T cell receptor beta chains were read from a single sample in a study of CD8 T cells in ankylosing spondylitis. TCRdb re-called the 5' RACE reads with MiXCR, one entry per CDR3 protein. The sample lists about 390,000 distinct CDR3 sequences, under 25% occurring once. The specimen was blood, either unsorted or a sorted T cell fraction (not recorded which). These receptors were taken from a male donor with ankylosing spondylitis. Each CDR3 is given with its conserved first and last residue. The D gene is left open where the match is weak. Expanded clones are given a class, and other clones once, few, many or no size at all.

TRBV5-1	NA	TRBD1	TRBJ2-7	TGCGCCAGCAGCTTGAGGTCCCGACAGGGGGCTTTAACCTACGAGCAGTACTTC	CASSLRSRQGALTYEQYF
TRBV3-1	few	NA	TRBJ2-1	TGTGCCAGCAGCCATCATGGGCGGAACTACAATGAGCAGTTCTTC	CASSHHGRNYNEQFF
TRBV20-1	few	NA	TRBJ2-7	TGCAGTGCTGCTTTCGCCGGACGAGCCGGGGAGCAGTACTTC	CSAAFAGRAGEQYF
TRBV25-1	few	NA	TRBJ1-4	TGTGCCAGCAGTGATAGAGGAGCCACTAATGAAAAACTGTTTTTT	CASSDRGATNEKLFF
TRBV10-3	many	NA	TRBJ2-7	TGTGCCATCAGTGAGCCCGGCCACGAGCAGTACTTC	CAISEPGHEQYF
TRBV27	NA	NA	TRBJ1-3	TGTGCCAGCAACCTGACATCCGGGTTTTCTGGAAACACCATATATTTT	CASNLTSGFSGNTIYF
TRBV11-1	NA	TRBD1	TRBJ2-7	TGTGCCAGCAGTTATGGACAGGATAGCTCCTACGAGCAGTACTTC	CASSYGQDSSYEQYF
TRBV2	NA	TRBD2	TRBJ2-4	TGTGCCAGCAGTGCCTCGGGCGGGAGGGCCGGTTTAAACATTCAGTACTTC	CASSASGGRAGLNIQYF
TRBV6-5	NA	NA	TRBJ1-5	TGTGCCAGCAGTTATCGATCGGGTCAGCCCCAGCATTTT	CASSYRSGQPQHF
TRBV7-8	NA	TRBD1	TRBJ1-6	TGTGCCAGCAGCTTAGACGGGACAGGCAATTCACCCCTCCACTTT	CASSLDGTGNSPLHF
TRBV29-1	NA	NA	TRBJ1-3	TGCAGCGTTGGAGTCGGGGGCACCATATATTTT	CSVGVGGTIYF
TRBV12-3/TRBV12-4	NA	NA	TRBJ1-5	TGTGCCAGCAGTTTAGCGTTAGGGGCGATTCGGAATCAGCCCCAGCATTTT	CASSLALGAIRNQPQHF
TRBV20-1	NA	TRBD2	TRBJ2-1	TGCAGTGCGACTAGCGGGAGGGTTCCCATTAGTTCCTACAATGAGCAGTTCTTC	CSATSGRVPISSYNEQFF
TRBV29-1	many	NA	TRBJ1-2	TGCAGCGTTGAAATTGGCTATGGCTACACCTTC	CSVEIGYGYTF
TRBV18	many	NA	TRBJ2-5	TGTGCCAGCTCACCAGGGACGGAAGAGACCCAGTACTTC	CASSPGTEETQYF
TRBV11-2	NA	TRBD2	TRBJ2-1	TGTGCCAGCAGCTTAGGTGTAGCGGGGGAAGAGGGCAATGAGCAGTTCTTC	CASSLGVAGEEGNEQFF
TRBV29-1	NA	TRBD1	TRBJ1-1	TGCAGCGCCAACAGGGGCCGAGGGACTGAAGCTTTCTTT	CSANRGRGTEAFF
TRBV4-3	many	NA	TRBJ2-1	TGCGCCAGCAGCCAAGGGGACCCCTCTTACAATGAGCAGTTCTTC	CASSQGDPSYNEQFF
TRBV5-1	NA	NA	TRBJ2-7	TGCGCCAGCAGCTTGGGGGCAGGGTTGAGTGAGCAGTACTTC	CASSLGAGLSEQYF
TRBV6-2/TRBV6-3	few	NA	TRBJ1-3	TGTGCCAGCAGACAACACGGACAGTTGGACTCTGGAAACACCATATATTTT	CASRQHGQLDSGNTIYF
TRBV6-1	NA	NA	TRBJ1-4	TGTGCCAGCAGTAGACAAGACGGGCATAATGAAAAACTGTTTTTT	CASSRQDGHNEKLFF
TRBV15	few	TRBD1	TRBJ1-1	TGTGCCACCAGCAGGGACCCCCCTGGACAGGCGACTGAAGCTTTCTTT	CATSRDPPGQATEAFF
TRBV20-1	NA	NA	TRBJ1-1	TGCAGTGCTGCGGGGACTGAAGCTTTCTTT	CSAAGTEAFF
TRBV19	NA	NA	TRBJ2-2	TGTGCCAGTAGTGGTAGGACCGGGGAGCTGTTTTTT	CASSGRTGELFF
TRBV5-1	few	NA	TRBJ2-2	TGCGCCAGCAGCTTGGCGACAGGTTGGCGGAACACCGGGGAGCTGTTTTTT	CASSLATGWRNTGELFF
TRBV6-1	NA	NA	TRBJ1-1	TGTGCCAGCAGCCAGTTACGGGCAGGGAACACTGAAGCTTTCTTT	CASSQLRAGNTEAFF
TRBV10-3	few	TRBD1	TRBJ2-3	TGTGCCACCACACAGGGGGTAGATACGCAGTATTTT	CATTQGVDTQYF
TRBV28	NA	NA	TRBJ1-5	TGTGCCAGCAGTTCCGCGGGTGGCAATCAGCCCCAGCATTTT	CASSSAGGNQPQHF
TRBV3-1	NA	NA	TRBJ2-1	TGTGCCAGCAGCCAAGATAAGGGCTACAATGAGCAGTTCTTC	CASSQDKGYNEQFF
TRBV18	NA	NA	TRBJ1-6	TGTGCCAGCTCAGCACTTCCCGGTGGGAATTCACCCCTCCACTTT	CASSALPGGNSPLHF
TRBV29-1	few	NA	TRBJ1-3	TGCAGCGTAGGGCAGGGACCCACTGGAAACACCATATATTTT	CSVGQGPTGNTIYF
TRBV28	NA	TRBD1	TRBJ2-2	TGTGCCAGCAGAATGGGACAGGAGTACACCGGGGAGCTGTTTTTT	CASRMGQEYTGELFF
TRBV3-1	NA	NA	TRBJ2-1	TGTGCCAGCAGCCGCGACAGCGCTTCCTACAATGAGCAGTTCTTC	CASSRDSASYNEQFF
TRBV12-3/TRBV12-4	few	NA	TRBJ1-2	TGTGCCAGCCAAGGCAGGGACTATGGCTACACCTTC	CASQGRDYGYTF
TRBV3-1	NA	TRBD2	TRBJ2-2	TGTGCCAGCAGCCGAGGACTAGCGGGAGGGCATGGCGGGGAGCTGTTTTTT	CASSRGLAGGHGGELFF
TRBV12-3/TRBV12-4	many	NA	TRBJ1-4	TGTGCCAGCAGTCGACTCGAAAAACTGTTTTTT	CASSRLEKLFF
TRBV29-1	few	NA	TRBJ2-7	TGCAGCGTGTCGGGCAAGAGCTCCTACGAGCAGTACTTC	CSVSGKSSYEQYF
TRBV29-1	many	TRBD1	TRBJ2-7	TGCAGCGTCCGCAGGGGGCCCACCTACGAGCAGTACTTC	CSVRRGPTYEQYF
TRBV7-3	few	NA	TRBJ2-1	TGTGCCAGCGGGGACGGAATGAACAATGAGCAGTTCTTC	CASGDGMNNEQFF
TRBV20-1	NA	TRBD2	TRBJ2-3	TGCAGTGCTTGGACTAGCGGGAGATCGACAGATACGCAGTATTTT	CSAWTSGRSTDTQYF
TRBV5-1	many	NA	TRBJ1-6	TGCGCCAGCAGCTTACAGGGACGGTTTAATTCACCCCTCCACTTT	CASSLQGRFNSPLHF
TRBV11-2	few	TRBD1	TRBJ2-3	TGTGCCAGCAGCTTATGGGGCGGAGGGGACAGGGGCACAGATACGCAGTATTTT	CASSLWGGGDRGTDTQYF
TRBV11-3	few	NA	TRBJ2-1	TGTGCCAGCAGTTCAATTTCTCTTCCCTACAATGAGCAGTTCTTC	CASSSISLPYNEQFF
TRBV29-1	many	NA	TRBJ2-1	TGCAGCGCAAACCAGGACACCTACAATGAGCAGTTCTTC	CSANQDTYNEQFF
TRBV6-1	few	NA	TRBJ2-3	TGTGCCAGCAGGGCGGTTGAAGATTGGACAGATACGCAGTATTTT	CASRAVEDWTDTQYF
TRBV5-1	NA	TRBD2	TRBJ2-3	TGCGCCAGCAGGGCCGAAATAGCGGGGGGCCGCGATACGCAGTATTTT	CASRAEIAGGRDTQYF